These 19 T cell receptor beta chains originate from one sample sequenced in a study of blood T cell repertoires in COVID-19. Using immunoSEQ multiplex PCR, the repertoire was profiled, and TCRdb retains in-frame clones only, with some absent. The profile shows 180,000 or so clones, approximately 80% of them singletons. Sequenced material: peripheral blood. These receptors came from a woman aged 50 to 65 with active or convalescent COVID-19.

CDR3 sequence (DNA): TGTGCCAGCAGCCCGACGAGGTCTGGAAACACCATATATTTT. Amino acid sequence: CASSPTRSGNTIYF. V is TRBV11-2 and J is TRBJ1-3; D remains unclear. V lost 5 bases, J lost 1 base, and 9 bases lay in between. The CDR3 covers 14 residues. Germline loops: CDR1 SGHAT, CDR2 FQNNGV.

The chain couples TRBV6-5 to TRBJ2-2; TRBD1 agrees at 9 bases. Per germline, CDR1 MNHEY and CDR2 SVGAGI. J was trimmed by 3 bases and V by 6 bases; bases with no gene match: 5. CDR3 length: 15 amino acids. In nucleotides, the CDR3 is TGTGCCAGCAGGGACAGGGGTTGGCACACCGGGGAGCTGTTTTTT. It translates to CASRDRGWHTGELFF.

The CDR3 here is CASSWTGLGFEEQYF. The CDR3 DNA reads TGCGCCAGCAGCTGGACGGGACTAGGGTTCGAAGAGCAGTACTTC. V usage is TRBV5-1 and J usage is TRBJ2-7; 8 bases are a match to TRBD2. The trim removed 3 bases at V and 7 bases at J, leaving 12 bases unmatched. From germline, CDR1 is SGHRS and CDR2 YFSETQ. The CDR3 extends over 15 amino acids.

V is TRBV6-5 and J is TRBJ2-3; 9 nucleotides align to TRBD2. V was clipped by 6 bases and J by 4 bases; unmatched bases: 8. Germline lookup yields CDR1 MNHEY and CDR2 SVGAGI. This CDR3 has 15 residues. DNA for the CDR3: TGTGCCAGCAGCCCGCCGGGACTAGCTGCAGATACGCAGTATTTT. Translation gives CASSPPGLAADTQYF.

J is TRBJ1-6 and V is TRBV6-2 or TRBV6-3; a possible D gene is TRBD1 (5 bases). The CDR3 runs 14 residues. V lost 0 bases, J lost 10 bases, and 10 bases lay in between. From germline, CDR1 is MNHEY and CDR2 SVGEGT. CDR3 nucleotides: TGTGCCAGCAGTTACTCCAGGGTTGGATCACCCCTCCACTTT. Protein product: CASSYSRVGSPLHF.

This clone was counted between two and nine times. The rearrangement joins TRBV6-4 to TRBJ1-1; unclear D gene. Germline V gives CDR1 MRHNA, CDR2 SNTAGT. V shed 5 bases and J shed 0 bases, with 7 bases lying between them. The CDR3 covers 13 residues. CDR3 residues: CASSINLNTEAFF. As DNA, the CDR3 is TGTGCCAGCAGTATTAATTTGAACACTGAAGCTTTCTTT.

In DNA form, the CDR3 reads TGTGCCAGCAGCCAGGGAGGACGGTTGAGCTCCTATAATTCACCCCTCCACTTT. The encoded protein is CASSQGGRLSSYNSPLHF. The chain has TRBV4-2 and TRBJ1-6; D is undetermined. CDR1 LGHNA and CDR2 YNFKEQ come from the germline V gene. V lost 3 bases and J 0 bases, leaving 15 bases between the germline ends. The CDR3 length is 18 residues.

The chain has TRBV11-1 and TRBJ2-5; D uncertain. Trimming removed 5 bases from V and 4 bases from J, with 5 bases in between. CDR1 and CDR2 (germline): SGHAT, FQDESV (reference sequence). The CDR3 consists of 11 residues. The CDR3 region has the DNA TGTGCCAGCAGCCTCAGAGAGACCCAGTACTTC. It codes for CASSLRETQYF.

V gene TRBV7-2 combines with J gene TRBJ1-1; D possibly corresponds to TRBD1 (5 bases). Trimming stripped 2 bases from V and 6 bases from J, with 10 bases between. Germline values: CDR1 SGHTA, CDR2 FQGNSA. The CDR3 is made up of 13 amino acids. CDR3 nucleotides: TGTGCCAGCAGCTTACAGGGTCGGGCTGAAGCTTTCTTT. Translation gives CASSLQGRAEAFF.

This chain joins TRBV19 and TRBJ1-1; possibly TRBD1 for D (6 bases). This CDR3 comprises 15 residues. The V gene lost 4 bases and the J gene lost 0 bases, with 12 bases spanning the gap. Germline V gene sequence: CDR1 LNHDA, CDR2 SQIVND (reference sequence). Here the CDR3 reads CASSTDRIMNTEAFF. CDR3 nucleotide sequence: TGTGCCAGTAGTACGGACAGAATCATGAACACTGAAGCTTTCTTT.

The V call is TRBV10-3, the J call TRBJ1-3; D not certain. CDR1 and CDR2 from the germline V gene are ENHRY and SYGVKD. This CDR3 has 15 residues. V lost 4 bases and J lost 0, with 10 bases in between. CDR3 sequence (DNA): TGTGCCATCAGTGGAACTGATGTCTCTGGAAACACCATATATTTT. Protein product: CAISGTDVSGNTIYF.

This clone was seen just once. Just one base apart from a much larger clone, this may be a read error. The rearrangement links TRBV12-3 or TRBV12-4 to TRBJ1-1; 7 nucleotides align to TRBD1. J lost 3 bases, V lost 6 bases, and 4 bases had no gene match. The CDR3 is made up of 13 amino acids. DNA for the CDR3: TGTGCCAGCAGCTCTACAGGGGACACTGAAGCTTTCTTT. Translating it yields CASSSTGDTEAFF.

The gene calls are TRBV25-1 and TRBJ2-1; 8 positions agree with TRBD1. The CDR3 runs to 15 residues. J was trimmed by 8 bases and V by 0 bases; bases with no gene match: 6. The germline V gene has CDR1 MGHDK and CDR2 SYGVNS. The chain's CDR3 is CASSEYGQGLYEQFF. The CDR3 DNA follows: TGTGCCAGCAGTGAATATGGACAGGGACTCTATGAGCAGTTCTTC.

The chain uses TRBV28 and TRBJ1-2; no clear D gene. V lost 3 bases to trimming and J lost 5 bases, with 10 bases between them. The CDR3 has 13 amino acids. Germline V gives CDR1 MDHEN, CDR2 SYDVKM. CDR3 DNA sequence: TGTGCCAGCAGTTTCAGAGACGGGTATGGCTACACCTTC. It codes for CASSFRDGYGYTF.

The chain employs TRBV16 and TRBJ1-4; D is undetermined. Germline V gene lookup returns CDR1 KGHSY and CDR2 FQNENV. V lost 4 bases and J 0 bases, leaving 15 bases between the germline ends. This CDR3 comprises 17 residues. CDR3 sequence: CASSPPVSRATNEKLFF. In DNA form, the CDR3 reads TGTGCCAGCAGCCCCCCCGTGTCGAGGGCAACTAATGAAAAACTGTTTTTT.

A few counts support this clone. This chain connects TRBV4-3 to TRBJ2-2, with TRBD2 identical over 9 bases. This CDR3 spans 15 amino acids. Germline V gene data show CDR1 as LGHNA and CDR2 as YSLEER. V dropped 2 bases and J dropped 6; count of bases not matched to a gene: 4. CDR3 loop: CASSQLAGEPGELFF. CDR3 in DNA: TGCGCCAGCAGCCAATTAGCGGGAGAACCCGGGGAGCTGTTTTTT.

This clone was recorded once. The CDR3 DNA sequence: TGTGCCAGTAAATGGAGCGGTACTAGCACAGATACGCAGTATTTT. Its translation: CASKWSGTSTDTQYF. This chain connects TRBV19 to TRBJ2-3, with a weak D call TRBD2 (5 bases). This CDR3 contains 15 residues. V dropped 7 bases and J dropped 0 bases, with 14 bases sitting between them. Per the germline V gene, CDR1 is LNHDA and CDR2 is SQIVND (reference sequence). Drawing the rest from reference TRBV19 and TRBJ2-3, the complete variable domain is DGGITQSPKYLFRKEGQNVTLSCEQNLNHDAMYWYRQDPGQGLRLIYYSQIVNDFQKGDIAEGYSVSREKKESFPLTVTSAQKNPTAFYLCASKWSGTSTDTQYFGPGTRLTVL.

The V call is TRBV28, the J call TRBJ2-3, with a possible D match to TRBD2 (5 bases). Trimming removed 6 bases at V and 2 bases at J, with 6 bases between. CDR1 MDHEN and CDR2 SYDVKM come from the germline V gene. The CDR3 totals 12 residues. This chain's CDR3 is CASSRDTDTQYF. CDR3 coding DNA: TGTGCCAGCAGCCGGGACACAGATACGCAGTATTTT.

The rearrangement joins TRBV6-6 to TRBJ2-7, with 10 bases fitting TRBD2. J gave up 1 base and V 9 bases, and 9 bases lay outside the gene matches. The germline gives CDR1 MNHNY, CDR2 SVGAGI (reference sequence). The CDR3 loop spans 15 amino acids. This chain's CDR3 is CASFSGLANSYEQYF. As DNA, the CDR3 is TGTGCCAGTTTCTCGGGACTAGCGAATTCCTACGAGCAGTACTTC.